Listed below are T cell receptor beta chains from one sample, sequenced in a study of blood T cell repertoires in COVID-19. Sequencing was performed with immunoSEQ multiplex PCR; in TCRdb, only in-frame clones are kept and a portion is missing. The profile shows some 59,000 clones, 85% to 95% of them singletons. Sequenced sample: peripheral blood. The receptors originated from a man in his fifties with acute or convalescent COVID-19. CDR3s include the opening cysteine and the closing phenylalanine or tryptophan. The D gene is left open where the match is weak. Not every row has a clone size; where given, it reads once, few, many or a size class.

cdr3_aa clone_size d_call v_call
CASSATGRRYGYTF - - TRBV27
CASSYSGLDSNEQFF - TRBD2 TRBV6-2/TRBV6-3
CAWRYAVSGANVLTF - - TRBV30
CASRIGGGGTEAFF - - TRBV6-5
CASSSGLAGDEQFF - TRBD2 TRBV7-9
CASGRVHEQYF once - TRBV6-5
CASSLASGRGEQYF - TRBD2 TRBV7-9
CASSSNLYPLNTEAFF - - TRBV6-5
CASSPGTGGNTEAFF - TRBD1 TRBV27
CASSRQGYGYTF - TRBD1 TRBV6-5
CAISKDSYYGYTF few - TRBV10-3
CASRTTGNRAFF - - TRBV28
CASSIAGSSGRLRNEQFF - TRBD2 TRBV19
CASSQDPARGPHGYTF - TRBD1 TRBV14
CASSEELVADYEQYF - - TRBV2
CASSTGGGGSYEQYF - TRBD2 TRBV27
CARRILGGEQYF medium-sized - TRBV2
CASSLQGWEQFF - - TRBV28
CASSFQGVPSHEQYF - TRBD1 TRBV2
CASKLGEGEKLFF - - TRBV19
CALTSGTYEQYF - TRBD2 TRBV30
CASSLGVSGPNTEAFF - - TRBV5-1
CSVEGQYKEAFF - - TRBV29-1
CASSPPGGQGWGEQYF - TRBD1 TRBV19
CVSSLVVGENYGYTF once - TRBV7-9
CASTLRTGEAFF - - TRBV28
CASAPNKDQPQHF - - TRBV19
CAAPPHGTGNYEQYF - TRBD1 TRBV23-1
CASSGLAGAGELFF - TRBD2 TRBV6-4
CASSSARVYDEQYF once - TRBV6-2/TRBV6-3
CASSRLDSGDSPLHF - - TRBV5-6
CASSLAGGNTGELFF - - TRBV7-8
CASSPSRGRTEAFF - TRBD1 TRBV19
CASSQDSTRGTVNSPLHF - - TRBV4-1
CASRFSSTGMVQPQHF - - TRBV7-6
CASSLETVYNEQFF - - TRBV7-2
CASRFGTDYGYTF - TRBD1 TRBV6-6
CASSLKREEGRPPLHF - - TRBV5-8
CASSSADTQYF - - TRBV5-8
CASTAGANVLTF - - TRBV6-5
CASSPGTGAAGELFF - TRBD1 TRBV18
CATPLGSSYNEQFF - - TRBV9
CAWSGESTTGVVGSVGSPLHF - TRBD1 TRBV30
CASSYSGTRVRELFF - TRBD2 TRBV6-5
CASRRTDLSSGNTIYF - - TRBV6-4
CATSRVRGLDEKLFF - TRBD1 TRBV15
CASSENRGNYGYTF - TRBD1 TRBV2